The rows below give T cell receptor beta chains drawn from one sample of a study of T cells after posttransplantation cyclophosphamide. The method was immunoSEQ multiplex PCR; TCRdb's version includes in-frame clones alone and lacks a portion of them. Seen here are 1,000 or so clones, less than 75% observed once, and the top ten hold 25% to 35%. The sequencing input was memory CD8+ T cells sorted from blood. All receptors come from a woman in her fifties or sixties in good health and a related stem cell transplant donor. The conserved cysteine and the conserved F or W are not part of the CDR3 here.

j_call v_call cdr3_length cdr3_aa
TRBJ2-7 TRBV7-9 14 ASSAPSGGELYEQY
TRBJ2-3 TRBV27 14 ASSLSVGLDADTQY
TRBJ2-7 TRBV21-1 17 ASSKEATSGKRNAYEQY
TRBJ1-5 TRBV10-3 12 AIGTGDSNQPQH
TRBJ2-7 TRBV27 11 ASTPRGTHEQY
TRBJ2-3 TRBV7-6 15 ASSLLSRAVLADTQY
TRBJ2-2 TRBV5-1 17 ASRFNISRDRRNTGELF
TRBJ2-2 TRBV21-1 16 ASRPGVATQGLTGELF
TRBJ1-2 TRBV18 13 ASSPGTGGGYGYT
TRBJ2-5 TRBV9 16 ASSGVAGGSPIEETQY
TRBJ2-1 TRBV15 13 ATSTGTGGSNEQF
TRBJ2-7 TRBV6-1 12 ASTQQQGFHEQY
TRBJ2-7 TRBV28 14 ASSLFGGYHSYEQY
TRBJ1-5 TRBV7-2 12 ASSSQGGGQPQH
TRBJ2-7 TRBV9 14 ASSVHPGTARYEQY
TRBJ1-5 TRBV2 10 AVQTGDQPQH
TRBJ1-2 TRBV21-1 15 ASSSRRRQGVIYGYT
TRBJ2-3 TRBV6-5 10 ASRSGGLPQY
TRBJ2-4 TRBV6-1 17 ASSATIAGGWLAKNIQY
TRBJ1-5 TRBV7-9 13 ASSATGPGNQPQH
TRBJ2-1 TRBV6-5 13 ASKATGGPGNEQF
TRBJ2-7 TRBV5-6 13 ASSLLGQGRYEQY
TRBJ2-7 TRBV30 14 AWSGRSSGSSYEQY
TRBJ2-1 TRBV10-1 14 ASGGDREASDNEQF
TRBJ1-1 TRBV7-6 13 ASSQAYAGNTEAF
- TRBV6-1 13 ASSPRTGGNYEQY
TRBJ1-1 TRBV7-9 8 ASSIYEAF
TRBJ2-5 TRBV11-3 13 ASSSHDGSTETQY
TRBJ2-3 TRBV14 12 ASSQSRYTDTQY
TRBJ2-1 TRBV11-1 17 ASSSWTSGGYSSYNEQF
TRBJ1-1 TRBV28 13 ASSLRQGLNTEAF
TRBJ2-7 TRBV5-1 13 ASSRNRGPLDEQY
TRBJ2-7 TRBV4-2 12 ASSQGLLAGEQY
TRBJ2-6 TRBV4-1 19 ASSGDPDSSNVLSGANVLT
TRBJ2-5 TRBV4-2 12 ASSQKGIQETQY
TRBJ2-3 TRBV7-9 15 ASSGGEDRSSTDTQY
TRBJ2-7 TRBV29-1 9 SVPRGREQY
TRBJ1-5 TRBV19 14 ASSPSRTGGHQPQH
TRBJ2-2 TRBV19 14 ASSIPQAGGPRELF
TRBJ2-7 TRBV5-4 14 ASSLTLDRRMISEY
TRBJ2-7 TRBV7-9 9 ASSLGREQY
TRBJ2-1 TRBV2 10 ASAGRGGEQF
TRBJ1-1 TRBV7-6 11 ASSSQTGTEAF
TRBJ2-7 TRBV14 13 ASSQGLAGSYEQY
TRBJ2-5 TRBV15 17 ATSGIGGLAGESQETQY
TRBJ2-7 TRBV7-5 17 ARSLAYGRPSTPPYEQY
TRBJ2-1 TRBV19 13 ASRELAGVGNEQF
TRBJ2-5 TRBV4-1 14 ASSQAEGGRLETQY
TRBJ2-7 TRBV4-3 14 ASSQERYGSSYEQY
TRBJ1-3 TRBV4-2 16 ASSQVPPDYFSGNTIY
TRBJ1-1 TRBV7-9 12 ASSWGQGKGEAF